These T cell receptor beta chains were read from a single sample in a study of T-cell memory formation after mild COVID-19. TCRdb itself ran the 5' RACE reads through MiXCR, one entry per CDR3 protein. The sample has 180,000 or so distinct CDR3 sequences; 11% are singletons. Material: PBMCs or a T cell subset sorted from them (not recorded which). These receptors were taken from a man between 18 and 29 years old who had mild COVID-19 (a few samples of this study predate the infection). Cell type and time point are not known. Each CDR3 is given with its conserved first and last residue. D genes are given only for firm matches. Clone size is given for some rows only: seen once, a few or many times, or a class if the clone is expanded.

j_call	v_call	clone_size	d_call	cdr3_aa	cdr3_nt
TRBJ2-7	TRBV5-1	few	TRBD1	CASTLQGAISEQYF	TGCGCCAGCACCCTACAGGGGGCGATTAGCGAGCAGTACTTC
TRBJ2-5	TRBV6-5	.	.	CASSQPGRDGAETQYF	TGTGCCAGCAGTCAACCTGGACGGGACGGGGCAGAGACCCAGTACTTC
TRBJ2-2	TRBV4-1	few	TRBD1	CASSQTGIGELFF	TGCGCCAGCAGCCAGACAGGGATCGGGGAGCTGTTTTTT
TRBJ2-1	TRBV30	.	.	CAWNLRNEQFF	TGTGCCTGGAATTTAAGAAATGAGCAGTTCTTC
TRBJ1-4	TRBV6-2/TRBV6-3	.	.	CASSSGFTNEKLFF	TGTGCCAGCAGTTCGGGTTTTACTAATGAAAAACTGTTTTTT
TRBJ2-5	TRBV2	.	.	CASTQTIQETQYF	TGTGCCAGCACTCAGACAATACAAGAGACCCAGTACTTC
TRBJ2-3	TRBV4-1	few	.	CASRLTPPTRIQGGPDTQYF	TGCGCCAGCAGACTAACCCCCCCGACGCGGATCCAGGGTGGCCCAGATACGCAGTATTTT
TRBJ1-1	TRBV20-1	many	TRBD1	CSAPGQANTEAFF	TGCAGTGCGCCGGGACAGGCGAACACTGAAGCTTTCTTT
TRBJ2-2	TRBV7-2	.	.	CASSLAKGPGELFF	TGTGCCAGCAGCTTAGCAAAGGGGCCCGGGGAGCTGTTTTTT
TRBJ2-5	TRBV2	.	TRBD1	CASTRDRGETQYF	TGTGCCAGCACCCGGGACAGGGGGGAGACCCAGTACTTC
TRBJ2-5	TRBV18	many	.	CASSQDLETQYF	TGTGCCAGCTCACAGGATCTTGAGACCCAGTACTTC
TRBJ2-3	TRBV29-1	many	.	CSLSGTDTQYF	TGCAGCCTCTCGGGGACAGATACGCAGTATTTT
TRBJ1-2	TRBV25-1	.	.	CASSELGGYGYTF	TGTGCCAGCAGTGAATTAGGGGGCTATGGCTACACCTTC
TRBJ2-5	TRBV18	.	.	CASSPNDETQYF	TGTGCCAGCTCACCAAATGACGAGACCCAGTACTTC
TRBJ2-2	TRBV6-5	few	.	CASNRQGNTGELFF	TGTGCCAGCAATCGGCAGGGGAACACCGGGGAGCTGTTTTTT
TRBJ1-3	TRBV28	.	.	CASLGANSGNTIYF	TGTGCCAGCCTTGGAGCCAACTCTGGAAACACCATATATTTT
TRBJ2-2	TRBV10-3	few	TRBD1	CAIIQRRYRTGGAGDTGELFF	TGTGCCATCATACAACGCCGATATCGGACAGGGGGCGCCGGGGACACCGGGGAGCTGTTTTTT
TRBJ2-5	TRBV19	few	.	CASSIVNQPQETQYF	TGTGCCAGTAGTATAGTCAATCAGCCCCAAGAGACCCAGTACTTC
TRBJ2-1	TRBV4-3	many	.	CASSQDRGGNEQFF	TGCGCCAGCAGCCAAGACAGGGGGGGGAATGAGCAGTTCTTC
TRBJ1-2	TRBV4-2	few	.	CASSQDLAGTRYGYTF	TGTGCCAGCAGCCAAGATCTCGCCGGGACTCGCTATGGCTACACCTTC
TRBJ2-7	TRBV3-1	many	.	CASSQVTSSEQYF	TGTGCCAGCAGCCAAGTGACTAGTTCCGAGCAGTACTTC
TRBJ1-2	TRBV5-6	.	TRBD1	CASSLRQGWGYTF	TGTGCCAGCAGCTTACGACAGGGTTGGGGCTACACCTTC
TRBJ1-2	TRBV7-9	.	.	CASSHPGDNYGYTF	TGTGCCAGCAGTCATCCAGGGGATAACTATGGCTACACCTTC
TRBJ2-3	TRBV4-3	.	.	CASRTRGVDTQYF	TGCGCCAGCAGGACCCGAGGGGTAGATACGCAGTATTTT
TRBJ1-2	TRBV19	few	TRBD1	CASSIDRGTGDGYTF	TGTGCCAGTAGTATCGACCGCGGGACAGGGGATGGCTACACCTTC
TRBJ2-5	TRBV7-3	.	TRBD2	CASSLGRGGPGETQYF	TGTGCCAGCAGCTTGGGGCGGGGGGGCCCTGGAGAGACCCAGTACTTC
TRBJ2-1	TRBV7-3	few	TRBD2	CASSHPGGGGARNEQFF	TGTGCCAGCAGCCATCCGGGCGGCGGGGGGGCGAGGAATGAGCAGTTCTTC
TRBJ2-3	TRBV5-1	many	TRBD2	CASSLDSGGLGDTQYF	TGCGCCAGCAGCTTGGATAGCGGGGGCCTCGGAGATACGCAGTATTTT
TRBJ2-5	TRBV7-2	few	TRBD1	CASSLRQGFGETQYF	TGTGCCAGCAGCTTAAGACAGGGGTTTGGGGAGACCCAGTACTTC
TRBJ2-7	TRBV12-3/TRBV12-4	few	.	CASSVWGSYEQYF	TGTGCCAGCAGTGTCTGGGGTTCCTACGAGCAGTACTTC
TRBJ2-3	TRBV7-2	many	TRBD1	CASSYRDRDTQYF	TGTGCCAGCAGCTACCGGGACAGAGATACGCAGTATTTT
TRBJ1-1	TRBV14	.	.	CASSTRNTEAFF	TGTGCCAGCAGCACTAGGAACACTGAAGCTTTCTTT
TRBJ2-7	TRBV20-1	.	.	CSAPKTDIYEQYF	TGCAGTGCTCCGAAGACAGACATTTACGAGCAGTACTTC
TRBJ2-5	TRBV4-3	few	TRBD1	CASSQDMGQGQETQYF	TGCGCCAGCAGCCAAGATATGGGACAGGGCCAAGAGACCCAGTACTTC